The 20 T cell receptor beta chains below were found in one sample sequenced in a study of brain T cells in children with intractable seizures (dated by TCRdb to the early 2020s). The sample's time point label, decoded: resected brain tissue, or blood drawn just prior to surgery. Library preparation was by the immunoSEQ multiplex PCR assay. TCRdb holds this immuneACCESS table with in-frame rearrangements only. Some clones are missing; in checked studies, unresolved V genes explain under half, and the rest has no known cause. The sample yields some 80,000 clones; 90% to 95% were counted once. Of the sample, 20% to 25% falls within the top ten clones. Sequenced here: peripheral blood, sampled at surgery. Every receptor here comes from a girl aged 2 to 10 with Rasmussen encephalitis and intractable seizures.

V gene TRBV6-5 combines with J gene TRBJ2-7; D tentatively reads TRBD1 or TRBD2 (5 bases each). Germline-derived CDR1 and CDR2 are MNHEY and SVGAGI. CDR3 length: 14 residues. Trimming left V 5 bases short and J 1 base short, with 12 bases between. The CDR3: CASSLNGGSYEQYF. The CDR3 DNA reads TGTGCCAGCAGTCTTAATGGGGGTTCCTACGAGCAGTACTTC.

The chain's CDR3 is CASSTWKAGDGNEQFF. CDR3 coding DNA: TGTGCCAGCAGTACTTGGAAAGCGGGAGACGGAAATGAGCAGTTCTTC. The chain recombines TRBV27 with TRBJ2-1; 8 bases line up with TRBD2. Germline CDR1 MNHEY, CDR2 SMNVEV (reference sequence). The V gene end was trimmed by 5 bases and the J gene end by 7 bases; junction bases not matched to a gene: 13. This CDR3 spans 16 amino acids.

The V and J genes are TRBV7-9 and TRBJ2-2; a possible D gene is TRBD2 (5 bases). This CDR3 is built from 11 residues. The V and J ends lost 9 bases and 8 bases respectively, with 10 bases between them. The germline gives CDR1 SEHNR, CDR2 FQNEAQ (reference sequence). This CDR3 is CASRGNGELFF. The CDR3 bases are TGTGCCAGTAGAGGGAATGGGGAGCTGTTTTTT.

CDR3: CASSSETGASYEQYF. CDR3 DNA sequence: TGTGCCAGCAGTTCCGAGACAGGGGCCAGCTACGAGCAGTACTTC. The V gene is TRBV28, the J gene TRBJ2-7; TRBD1 aligns across 8 bases. The germline V gene encodes CDR1 MDHEN and CDR2 SYDVKM. This CDR3 region has 15 residues. V lost 4 bases, J lost 3 bases, and 8 bases stayed unmatched.

The chain combines TRBV5-8 with TRBJ1-5, with D maybe TRBD1 (5 bases). The CDR3 has 14 amino acids. CDR1 is SGHTS and CDR2 is YDEGEE in the germline V gene. Between the trimmed V and J ends, which lost 4 bases and 2 bases, there was a span of 10 bases. CDR3 DNA sequence: TGTGCCAGCAGCCTCCAGGGAGGCAATCAGCCCCAGCATTTT. This encodes CASSLQGGNQPQHF.

This chain uses TRBV6-5 with TRBJ1-1; no reliable D call. This CDR3 comprises 14 residues. Germline CDR1 reads MNHEY; CDR2 reads SVGAGI. V lost 7 bases and J lost 0, with 12 bases in between. The CDR3 spells CASKTLRMNTEAFF. In DNA, the CDR3 is TGTGCCAGCAAAACCCTCAGGATGAACACTGAAGCTTTCTTT.

The V gene is TRBV5-1, the J gene TRBJ2-7; tentative D call: TRBD2 (6 bases). Trimming removed 1 base at V and 6 bases at J, with 17 bases between. Germline values: CDR1 SGHRS, CDR2 YFSETQ. The CDR3 spans 15 residues. CDR3 sequence reads: CASSLPAAEGSEQYF. DNA for the CDR3: TGCGCCAGCAGCTTGCCGGCGGCGGAGGGATCCGAGCAGTACTTC.

The genes are TRBV11-2 and TRBJ2-4, with D perhaps being TRBD1 or TRBD2 (5 bases each). The V gene lost 6 bases and the J gene lost 5 bases, with 14 bases spanning the gap. In germline, CDR1 is SGHAT, CDR2 FQNNGV. The CDR3 consists of 14 residues. Written as DNA, the CDR3 is TGTGCCAGCAGACCCCCGGGACGGGAAAACATTCAGTACTTC. Translating it yields CASRPPGRENIQYF.

This chain joins TRBV18 and TRBJ1-5, with D perhaps matching TRBD1 (6 bases). Germline-derived CDR1 and CDR2 are KGHSH and LQKENI. Deletions cut 3 bases from V and 5 bases from J, with 14 bases between. The CDR3 extends over 15 amino acids. The CDR3 spells CASSPSAGGDQPQHF. DNA of the CDR3: TGTGCCAGCTCACCTAGCGCGGGGGGCGATCAGCCCCAGCATTTT.

By sample fraction, this clone is large. The chain recombines TRBV7-3 with TRBJ2-1, with 9 bases lining up with TRBD1. Germline values: CDR1 SGHTA, CDR2 FQGTGA. The CDR3 spans 15 residues. The V segment lost 5 bases and the J segment 4 bases; nucleotides outside the gene matches: 6. This CDR3 reads CASSVGTGTYNEQFF. The CDR3 bases are TGTGCCAGCAGCGTCGGGACAGGGACTTACAATGAGCAGTTCTTC.

The rearrangement uses TRBV11-3 and TRBJ2-5; maybe TRBD1 (5 bases). The CDR3 has 15 amino acids. Trimming left V 1 base short and J 1 base short, with 10 bases between. Germline V CDR1 and CDR2: SGHNT, YENEEA. For the CDR3, the DNA is TGTGCCAGCAGCTTAGGTTCGACAGTCCAAGAGACCCAGTACTTC. Residues: CASSLGSTVQETQYF.

This rearrangement joins TRBV10-3 to TRBJ2-7; 10 bases align to TRBD2. Germline V CDR1 and CDR2: ENHRY, SYGVKD. J gave up 5 bases and V 6 bases, and 4 bases lay outside the gene matches. This CDR3 spans 13 amino acids. The CDR3: CAIRTGTSDEQYF. CDR3 DNA: TGTGCCATCAGAACCGGGACTAGCGACGAGCAGTACTTC.

The rearrangement joins TRBV7-9 to TRBJ2-7, with D perhaps matching TRBD1 (8 bases). Germline-derived CDR1 and CDR2 are SEHNR and FQNEAQ (reference sequence). The CDR3 consists of 15 residues. Trimming pared 1 base from V and 9 bases from J, leaving 19 bases between. The CDR3 DNA reads as TGTGCCAGCAGCTTAGGCAATACAGGGGGGGACGGGCAGTACTTC. Translating gives CASSLGNTGGDGQYF.

J is TRBJ2-7 and V is TRBV7-6; possible D gene TRBD1, 7 bases. The CDR3 covers 15 residues. Germline V gives CDR1 SGHVS, CDR2 FNYEAQ. With 5 bases removed from V and 2 bases from J, the gap between germline ends came to 16 bases. CDR3 DNA sequence: TGTGCCAGCAGCCCTCGGACAGGAGGGGCCTACGAGCAGTACTTC. Encoded protein: CASSPRTGGAYEQYF.

J is TRBJ2-7 and V is TRBV6-5; a possible D gene is TRBD1 (5 bases). Trimming removed 7 bases from V and 2 bases from J, with 12 bases in between. Germline values: CDR1 MNHEY, CDR2 SVGAGI. The CDR3 totals 13 residues. The CDR3 coding sequence is TGTGCCAGCACCCTCGACAGTACCTACGAGCAGTACTTC. Its protein product is CASTLDSTYEQYF.

This chain connects TRBV7-8 to TRBJ1-5, with 7 bases aligning to TRBD1. In germline, CDR1 is SGHVS, CDR2 FQNEAQ. V lost 1 base and J lost 5; bases outside the gene matches: 5. The CDR3 totals 15 residues. The CDR3 sequence is CASSLVGGAYQPQHF. In DNA, the CDR3 is TGTGCCAGCAGCTTAGTAGGGGGCGCATATCAGCCCCAGCATTTT.

The table lists this clone with a count of one. The rearrangement uses TRBV5-1 and TRBJ1-2; D is ambiguous. The length of the CDR3 is 16 residues. V dropped 4 bases and J dropped 1 base, with 17 bases sitting between them. The germline V gene encodes CDR1 SGHRS and CDR2 YFSETQ. CDR3 amino acids: CASSPNAGIGNYGYTF. CDR3 nucleotides: TGCGCCAGCAGCCCCAACGCTGGAATTGGTAACTATGGCTACACCTTC.

The chain combines TRBV9 with TRBJ2-3; TRBD2 matches 7 bases. Germline CDR1 is SGDLS and CDR2 is YYNGEE. This CDR3 comprises 16 residues. The trim removed 3 bases at V and 3 bases at J, leaving 10 bases unmatched. CDR3 sequence (DNA): TGTGCCAGCAGCGCCTCTGGAGGGGAGGGAACAGATACGCAGTATTTT. As protein: CASSASGGEGTDTQYF.

The chain combines TRBV12-3 or TRBV12-4 with TRBJ1-1; no firm D call. This CDR3 spans 13 amino acids. Trimming removed 8 bases at V and 3 bases at J, with 13 bases between. CDR3 in DNA: TGTGCCAGCTTACAACCTCGAGACACTGAAGCTTTCTTT. It specifies CASLQPRDTEAFF.

The rearrangement uses TRBV19 and TRBJ1-2; D ambiguous. The CDR3 has 14 residues. Germline lookup yields CDR1 LNHDA and CDR2 SQIVND (reference sequence). V lost 7 bases to trimming and J lost 5 bases, with 17 bases between them. The CDR3 loop is CASNPAGSMYGYTF. CDR3 sequence (DNA): TGTGCCAGTAACCCCGCGGGGAGTATGTATGGCTACACCTTC.